Listed here are 25 T cell receptor beta chains from one sample, sequenced in a study of blood T cells in healthy people across ages. Combining a sample-barcoded 5' primer with a J-beta primer mix, a second PCR ran for about 7 to 11 cycles. TCRdb recomputed calls from the 5' RACE reads with MiXCR, one row per CDR3 protein. This table holds some 930,000 distinct CDR3 sequences, roughly 29% found once. These data are also associated with another study on T cells of mothers and their children.

Sample: blood. The receptors originated from a woman between 40 and 55 years old in good health.

The rearrangement uses TRBV7-9 and TRBJ1-1; tentative D call: TRBD1 (6 bases). The germline V gene encodes CDR1 SEHNR and CDR2 FQNEAQ (reference sequence). This CDR3 spans 13 amino acids. Trimming took 5 bases from V and 10 from J, leaving 17 bases between them. CDR3 residues: CASSRLTGTAAFF. DNA of the CDR3: TGTGCCAGCAGCCGCCTTACAGGGACCGCAGCTTTCTTT.

The V call is TRBV29-1, the J call TRBJ1-1, with TRBD1 as a possible D gene (6 bases). The CDR3 is 15 residues long. V was pared by 4 bases and J by 3 bases, with 18 bases between. Germline V lookup: CDR1 SQVTM, CDR2 ANQGSEA. CDR3 loop: CSVALGPQGHTEAFF. DNA of the CDR3: TGCAGCGTTGCCCTAGGGCCACAGGGACACACTGAAGCTTTCTTT.

The chain combines TRBV20-1 with TRBJ2-2; D remains ambiguous. The CDR3 is 14 amino acids. Trimming left V 6 bases short and J 0 bases short, with 11 bases between. In germline, CDR1 is DFQATT, CDR2 SNEGSKA (reference sequence). DNA for the CDR3: TGCAGTGCCAGTCCAGGCTCGAACACCGGGGAGCTGTTTTTT. Translated, it gives CSASPGSNTGELFF.

This clonotype was observed a handful of times. V and J are TRBV6-6 and TRBJ2-1; D gene unclear. With 2 bases removed from V and 7 bases from J, the gap between germline ends came to 9 bases. Germline values: CDR1 MNHNY, CDR2 SVGAGI (reference sequence). The CDR3 is 13 residues long. The CDR3 loop reads CASSYGVRNEQFF. CDR3 DNA sequence: TGTGCCAGCAGTTACGGGGTGAGGAATGAGCAGTTCTTC.

This clonotype was seen only a few times. A read error may explain this, as a much larger clone is one base away. The V call is TRBV7-2, the J call TRBJ2-1; 12 nucleotides agree with TRBD1. There are 19 residues in the CDR3. Germline CDR1 reads SGHTA; CDR2 reads FQGNSA. Germline trimming cut 2 bases from V and 10 bases from J; bases unmatched to any gene: 18. The CDR3 spells CASSLRPGQGATQGSEQFF. DNA for the CDR3: TGTGCCAGCAGCTTAAGGCCGGGACAGGGGGCCACCCAGGGATCCGAGCAGTTCTTC.

This clonotype appeared many times. The chain carries TRBV5-1 and TRBJ2-6; D remains ambiguous. Germline assignment: CDR1 SGHRS and CDR2 YFSETQ. CDR3 size: 17 residues. V shed 3 bases and J shed 0 bases, with 13 bases lying between them. CDR3 in DNA: TGCGCCAGCAGCTACAGTGGAGTTTCCTCTGGGGCCAACGTCCTGACTTTC. Amino acids: CASSYSGVSSGANVLTF.

A few counts support this clonotype. The V gene is TRBV9, the J gene TRBJ1-6, with D unclear. This CDR3 is built from 14 residues. V shed 0 bases and J shed 8 bases, with 9 bases lying between them. In germline, CDR1 is SGDLS, CDR2 YYNGEE. The DNA for the CDR3 is TGTGCCAGCAGCGTAGGGGGAAACGATTCACCCCTCCACTTT. Its protein product is CASSVGGNDSPLHF.

Ten or more counts support this clonotype. The chain joins TRBV12-3 or TRBV12-4 to TRBJ2-1; 8 bases agree with TRBD1. V shed 0 bases, J shed 2 bases, and the junction held 15 bases outside the gene matches. This CDR3 region has 20 residues. The CDR3 sequence is CASSLALGQGDYATYNEQFF. CDR3 coding DNA: TGTGCCAGCAGTTTAGCATTAGGACAGGGAGATTATGCAACCTACAATGAGCAGTTCTTC.

This clonotype occurred many times. The chain recombines TRBV12-3 or TRBV12-4 with TRBJ2-6, with D unresolved. Trimming left V 6 bases short and J 0 bases short, with 9 bases between. The CDR3 spans 15 residues. CDR3 sequence: CASRLRDSGANVLTF. The CDR3 DNA sequence: TGTGCCAGCAGACTTAGGGACTCTGGGGCCAACGTCCTGACTTTC.

The V and J genes are TRBV27 and TRBJ2-3; D tentatively fits TRBD1 or TRBD2 (5 bases each). This CDR3 is 14 amino acids long. Germline-derived CDR1 and CDR2 are MNHEY and SMNVEV (reference sequence). V shed 6 bases and J shed 2 bases, with 12 bases lying between them. The CDR3 sequence is CASSYQGPTDTQYF. Here the CDR3 DNA reads TGTGCCAGCAGCTACCAGGGACCCACAGATACGCAGTATTTT.

This clonotype was seen a handful of times. The chain employs TRBV27 and TRBJ2-4; TRBD1 matches at 9 bases. The V and J ends lost 6 bases and 2 bases, in that order; junction bases with no gene match: 5. Germline lookup yields CDR1 MNHEY and CDR2 SMNVEV (reference sequence). CDR3 length: 15 residues. The chain's CDR3 is CASRFTGGSKNIQYF. In DNA, the CDR3 is TGTGCCAGCAGATTTACAGGGGGCTCCAAAAACATTCAGTACTTC.

J is TRBJ2-2 and V is TRBV9; no reliable D call. Trimming took off 0 bases at V and 3 bases at J, with 6 bases between the two ends. Per germline, CDR1 SGDLS and CDR2 YYNGEE. The CDR3 sequence is 14 residues long. This CDR3 reads CASSVERHTGELFF. The CDR3 bases are TGTGCCAGCAGCGTAGAGAGGCACACCGGGGAGCTGTTTTTT.

This clonotype appeared a single time. The chain uses TRBV7-8 and TRBJ2-7; D not certain. The germline gives CDR1 SGHVS, CDR2 FQNEAQ. The CDR3 has 13 residues. V lost 2 bases and J lost 2, with 7 bases in between. CDR3 residues: CASSLHLTYEQYF. Written as DNA, the CDR3 is TGTGCCAGCAGCTTACACTTAACCTACGAGCAGTACTTC.

The chain links TRBV12-3 or TRBV12-4 to TRBJ1-1; 7 nucleotides match TRBD1. The V segment lost 6 bases and the J segment 4 bases; nucleotides outside the gene matches: 11. The CDR3 has 15 residues. CDR3 sequence reads: CASRYRQGAGTEAFF. The CDR3 DNA sequence: TGTGCCAGCAGGTACCGACAGGGAGCTGGCACTGAAGCTTTCTTT.

This clonotype has just a few counts. In nucleotides, the CDR3 is TGTGCCAGCAGTTACTCTAACAGGGCTAGCACAGATACGCAGTATTTT. It is translated as CASSYSNRASTDTQYF. The rearrangement uses TRBV6-5 and TRBJ2-3; tentative D call: TRBD1 (6 bases). Trimming cost V 0 bases and J 0 bases, with 10 bases left between them. CDR3 length: 16 residues. Looked up from germline, CDR1 is MNHEY and CDR2 is SVGAGI.

CDR3 sequence reads: CASSIGQGTNEKLFF. In DNA, the CDR3 is TGTGCCAGCAGCATCGGACAGGGAACTAATGAAAAACTGTTTTTT. The V and J genes are TRBV7-2 and TRBJ1-4; TRBD1 matches 8 bases. Losses at the gene ends were 5 bases for V and 1 base for J; bases not matched to a gene: 3. The CDR3 spans 15 residues. Germline V CDR1 and CDR2: SGHTA, FQGNSA. The entire variable domain, with the rest obtained from reference TRBV7-2 and TRBJ1-4, is as follows: GAGVSQSPSNKVTEKGKDVELRCDPISGHTALYWYRQSLGQGLEFLIYFQGNSAPDKSGLPSDRFSAERTGGSVSTLTIQRTQQEDSAVYLCASSIGQGTNEKLFFGSGTQLSVL.

There are many counts of this clonotype. The chain recombines TRBV6-5 with TRBJ2-7, with 8 bases that match TRBD1. Per the germline V gene, CDR1 is MNHEY and CDR2 is SVGAGI. The CDR3 is 14 residues long. V dropped 2 bases and J dropped 2; count of bases not matched to a gene: 2. CDR3 amino acids: CASSYDRGPYEQYF. DNA of the CDR3: TGTGCCAGCAGTTACGACAGGGGTCCCTACGAGCAGTACTTC.

About this clonotype: This clone may be a read error of a much larger clone one base away. This rearrangement joins TRBV20-1 to TRBJ1-2, with D hard to call. Germline V CDR1 and CDR2: DFQATT, SNEGSKA (reference sequence). The CDR3 length is 14 residues. Here the CDR3 reads CNASGGFLNYGYTF. The CDR3 region has the DNA TGCAATGCTAGCGGCGGATTCCTTAACTATGGCTACACCTTC.

CDR3 residues: CASSLAVLASGANVLTF. In DNA, the CDR3 is TGCGCCAGCAGCTTAGCGGTTTTAGCATCTGGGGCCAACGTCCTGACTTTC. The J gene is TRBJ2-6, the V gene TRBV5-1, with D tentatively TRBD2 (5 bases). The germline V and J ends were trimmed by 2 bases and 1 base, with 13 bases remaining between them. This CDR3 spans 17 amino acids. Germline CDR1 and CDR2: SGHRS and YFSETQ.

The V gene is TRBV28, the J gene TRBJ2-6, with TRBD1 matching 7 bases. The CDR3 totals 20 residues. Unmatched junction bases numbered 18, after V lost 7 bases and J lost 0 bases. CDR1 is MDHEN, CDR2 SYDVKM, per germline. The CDR3 coding sequence is TGTGCCAGCATTTCAATATACAGGGGTCTACATTACTCTGGGGCCAACGTCCTGACTTTC. Translated: CASISIYRGLHYSGANVLTF. Variable domain in full (rest from reference TRBV28 and TRBJ2-6): DVKVTQSSRYLVKRTGEKVFLECVQDMDHENMFWYRQDPGLGLRLIYFSYDVKMKEKGDIPEGYSVSREKKERFSLILESASTNQTSMYLCASISIYRGLHYSGANVLTFGAGSRLTVL.

The chain couples TRBV20-1 to TRBJ1-2, with a tentative D call TRBD1 (5 bases). The CDR3 runs to 13 residues. Germline CDR1 is DFQATT and CDR2 is SNEGSKA (reference sequence). The CDR3 sequence: CGWSRATNYGYTF. As DNA, the CDR3 is TGCGGTTGGTCCAGGGCTACTAACTATGGCTACACCTTC.

The chain employs TRBV4-1 and TRBJ2-3; possible D gene TRBD1, 5 bases. The CDR3 loop spans 15 amino acids. Trimming took 5 bases from V and 2 from J, leaving 14 bases between them. The germline gives CDR1 MGHRA, CDR2 YSYEKL. The CDR3 DNA sequence: TGCGCCAGCAGCTCCAGGGTTGGGGACACAGATACGCAGTATTTT. This translates into CASSSRVGDTDTQYF.

Regarding this clonotype: A much larger clone lies a single base off, so this may be a read error. V usage is TRBV6-2 or TRBV6-3 and J usage is TRBJ2-1; 7 bases are a match to TRBD2. The CDR3 covers 16 residues. CDR1 MNHEY and CDR2 SVGEGT come from the germline V gene. In DNA, the CDR3 is TGTGCCGGCAGCCCCCGGGGAGCGGGGCGCCACAATGAGCAGTTCTTC. Its protein is CAGSPRGAGRHNEQFF.

In regard to this clonotype: One base away lies a much larger clone, so this may be a sequencing read error. The chain has TRBV5-1 and TRBJ2-1; possible D gene TRBD2, 5 bases. The germline V gene has CDR1 SGHRS and CDR2 YFSETQ. With 5 bases removed from V and 6 bases from J, the gap between germline ends came to 21 bases. The CDR3 totals 16 residues. CDR3 sequence (DNA): TGCGCCAGCAGTACACAGTGCGGGCTACCACCCAATGAGCAGTTCTTC. This translates into CASSTQCGLPPNEQFF.

Remarks on this clonotype: A much larger clone is a single base away; this may be a read error. The chain uses TRBV5-5 and TRBJ2-7; 9 bases line up with TRBD1. This CDR3 spans 16 amino acids. Germline V lookup: CDR1 SGHKS, CDR2 YYEKEE (reference sequence). The J segment lost 7 bases and the V segment lost 7 bases, leaving 18 bases of the junction unmatched. The CDR3 region is CASGSASGTGIWEQYF. Here the CDR3 DNA reads TGTGCCAGCGGCTCTGCAAGCGGGACAGGGATTTGGGAGCAGTACTTC.